This passage covers 5 T cell receptor beta chains from one sample sequenced in a study of Graves' ophthalmopathy and Graves' hyperthyroidism. The authors amplified TCR beta CDR3 regions from RNA transcripts. An initial RT-PCR round employing HTBI primers preceded a second-round multiplex PCR. TCRdb used MiXCR to reprocess the multiplex PCR reads, holding one entry per CDR3 protein. The table lists 340,000 or so distinct CDR3 sequences, roughly a sixth of them singletons. Input material: peripheral blood. These receptors came from an adult man with Graves' ophthalmopathy.

In this sample, this clonotype turned up many times. V is TRBV5-1 and J is TRBJ2-7; TRBD1 is a possible D gene (7 bases). The CDR3 is 15 amino acids. Germline CDR1 SGHRS, CDR2 YFSETQ. V was trimmed by 4 bases and J by 6 bases, leaving 20 bases between them. CDR3 sequence (DNA): TGCGCCAGCAGCCCCAAGGACCTCAGGGGGGTCGAGCAGTACTTC. Translation gives CASSPKDLRGVEQYF. Using reference TRBV5-1 and TRBJ2-7 for the parts outside the CDR3, the full variable domain is KAGVTQTPRYLIKTRGQQVTLSCSPISGHRSVSWYQQTPGQGLQFLFEYFSETQRNKGNFPGRFSGRQFSNSRSEMNVSTLELGDSALYLCASSPKDLRGVEQYFGPGTRLTVT.

This clonotype was seen ten or more times. The chain couples TRBV19 to TRBJ1-2; 7 positions agree with TRBD1. The CDR3 covers 13 residues. CDR1 and CDR2 from the germline V gene are LNHDA and SQIVND (reference sequence). V shed 6 bases, J shed 3 bases, and the junction held 4 bases outside the gene matches. In DNA, the CDR3 is TGTGCCAGTAGGAGCGACAGGGACTATGGCTACACCTTC. It specifies CASRSDRDYGYTF.

The sample holds many counts of this clonotype. CDR3 sequence: CASAPLRSSDTQYF. The CDR3 coding sequence is TGTGCCAGCGCACCCTTGCGAAGTTCAGATACGCAGTATTTT. The chain links TRBV2 to TRBJ2-3, with no clear D. CDR1 is SNHLY, CDR2 FYNNEI, per germline. Trimming shortened V by 8 bases and J by 4 bases, and 16 bases separated the two germline ends. This CDR3 has 14 residues.

This clonotype appeared many times. The CDR3 loop reads CASSFPTTPYEQYF. CDR3 in DNA: TGTGCCAGCAGTTTTCCCACCACCCCCTACGAGCAGTACTTC. J is TRBJ2-7 and V is TRBV28; D is ambiguous. CDR1 and CDR2 (germline): MDHEN, SYDVKM. CDR3 length: 14 residues. V shed 3 bases and J shed 2 bases, with 11 bases lying between them.

This clonotype was picked up many times. The rearrangement joins TRBV12-3 or TRBV12-4 to TRBJ1-5; D possibly corresponds to TRBD1 (5 bases). The CDR3 loop spans 16 amino acids. Trimming shortened V by 1 base and J by 4 bases, and 14 bases separated the two germline ends. The CDR3 coding sequence is TGTGCCAGCAGTTTAGGGGGGGACGGTCGGAATCAGCCCCAGCATTTT. Translated, it gives CASSLGGDGRNQPQHF.